The rows below give T cell receptor beta chains drawn from one sample of a study of blood T cell repertoires in COVID-19. The repertoire was sequenced with immunoSEQ multiplex PCR; TCRdb's copy has only in-frame clones and lacks some. The repertoire holds roughly 74,000 clones, with almost 90% as singletons. Sequencing was done on a sample of peripheral blood. These TCRs come from a woman aged 80 or over with active or convalescent COVID-19. CDR3s include the opening cysteine and the closing phenylalanine or tryptophan. Fields, in order: J gene, D gene, V gene, clone size, CDR3 DNA, CDR3 protein. The D gene is left open where the match is weak. Clone sizes are given selectively: once, few, many, or a class where the clone is expanded.

J gene: TRBJ1-3
D gene: -
V gene: TRBV9
clone size: -
CDR3 DNA: TGTGCCAGCAGCGTAGCCACCTACTCTGGAAACACCATATATTTT
CDR3 protein: CASSVATYSGNTIYF

J gene: TRBJ2-1
D gene: TRBD2
V gene: TRBV27
clone size: -
CDR3 DNA: TGTGCCAGCAGTCCCTGGAGCGGGAGGGCAGACAATGAGCAGTTCTTC
CDR3 protein: CASSPWSGRADNEQFF

J gene: TRBJ2-7
D gene: -
V gene: TRBV27
clone size: -
CDR3 DNA: TGTGCCAGCAGTACGTACCATAGCGGAAGCTCCTACGAGCAGTACTTC
CDR3 protein: CASSTYHSGSSYEQYF

J gene: TRBJ2-2
D gene: -
V gene: TRBV12-3/TRBV12-4
clone size: -
CDR3 DNA: TGTGCCAGCAGTTTATTTGCGACCGGGGAGCTGTTTTTT
CDR3 protein: CASSLFATGELFF

J gene: TRBJ1-5
D gene: -
V gene: TRBV30
clone size: -
CDR3 DNA: TGTGCCTGGAGTTTAGTTGGAGAGCCCCAGCATTTT
CDR3 protein: CAWSLVGEPQHF

J gene: TRBJ1-1
D gene: -
V gene: TRBV2
clone size: -
CDR3 DNA: TGTGCCAGCAAGCCTTCGGGCGGGGCCACTGAAGCTTTCTTT
CDR3 protein: CASKPSGGATEAFF

J gene: TRBJ1-5
D gene: -
V gene: TRBV19
clone size: -
CDR3 DNA: TGTGCCAGTAGTATCGAGAGGGTTAGCAATCAGCCCCAGCATTTT
CDR3 protein: CASSIERVSNQPQHF

J gene: TRBJ2-7
D gene: -
V gene: TRBV6-1
clone size: -
CDR3 DNA: TGTGCCAGCAGTGATTCCTCGTACGAGCAGTACTTC
CDR3 protein: CASSDSSYEQYF

J gene: TRBJ1-2
D gene: -
V gene: TRBV18
clone size: -
CDR3 DNA: TGTGCCAGCTCAGCAGGGGATGGCTACACCTTC
CDR3 protein: CASSAGDGYTF

J gene: TRBJ2-4
D gene: TRBD2
V gene: TRBV6-5
clone size: -
CDR3 DNA: TGTGCCAGCAGTTACGCTAGCGGGAGGGCCACGTTGCAGTACTTC
CDR3 protein: CASSYASGRATLQYF

J gene: TRBJ1-5
D gene: -
V gene: TRBV5-5
clone size: -
CDR3 DNA: TGTGCCAGCAGCTTGGGATTAGGCAATCAGCCCCAGCATTTT
CDR3 protein: CASSLGLGNQPQHF

J gene: TRBJ1-3
D gene: -
V gene: TRBV7-9
clone size: -
CDR3 DNA: TGTGCCAGCGGCACCGACAGGAGAGGGGGAGACACCATATATTTT
CDR3 protein: CASGTDRRGGDTIYF

J gene: TRBJ2-3
D gene: -
V gene: TRBV6-2/TRBV6-3
clone size: -
CDR3 DNA: TGTGCCAGCAGTTCCATCCTAGTCTTTACAGATACGCAGTATTTT
CDR3 protein: CASSSILVFTDTQYF

J gene: TRBJ2-3
D gene: -
V gene: TRBV6-9
clone size: -
CDR3 DNA: TGTGCCAGCAACCCGGGGGACCCTCTTACAGATACGCAGTATTTT
CDR3 protein: CASNPGDPLTDTQYF

J gene: TRBJ2-7
D gene: TRBD2
V gene: TRBV19
clone size: -
CDR3 DNA: TGTGCCAGTAGTATAGATTTGGCTAGCGGCTCTTACTACGAGCAGTACTTC
CDR3 protein: CASSIDLASGSYYEQYF

J gene: TRBJ1-2
D gene: -
V gene: TRBV27
clone size: -
CDR3 DNA: TGTGCCAGCAGTTTCGCGGAGGGCTATGGCTACACCTTC
CDR3 protein: CASSFAEGYGYTF

J gene: TRBJ1-1
D gene: -
V gene: TRBV7-3
clone size: -
CDR3 DNA: TGTGCCAGCAGCTTAGATCGCGGGAACACTGAAGCTTTCTTT
CDR3 protein: CASSLDRGNTEAFF

J gene: TRBJ2-5
D gene: TRBD1
V gene: TRBV5-4
clone size: -
CDR3 DNA: TGTGCCAGCAGCTCGACAGGGGGTGAAGAGACCCAGTACTTC
CDR3 protein: CASSSTGGEETQYF

J gene: TRBJ2-5
D gene: -
V gene: TRBV7-2
clone size: -
CDR3 DNA: TGTGCCAGCACGACCGGCGGAGGGTCGCGGACCCAGTACTTC
CDR3 protein: CASTTGGGSRTQYF

J gene: TRBJ1-1
D gene: -
V gene: TRBV6-5
clone size: -
CDR3 DNA: TGTGCCAGCAGTTACTCGACAGCCGTCGAAACTGAAGCTTTCTTT
CDR3 protein: CASSYSTAVETEAFF

J gene: TRBJ1-6
D gene: -
V gene: TRBV18
clone size: -
CDR3 DNA: TGTGCCAGCTCACCACTTCAGGCTGTTAATTCACCCCTCCACTTT
CDR3 protein: CASSPLQAVNSPLHF

J gene: TRBJ2-7
D gene: TRBD1
V gene: TRBV3-1/TRBV3-2
clone size: -
CDR3 DNA: TGTGCCAGCAGCCAGCCCTCGACAGGGTCCTACGAGCAGTACTTC
CDR3 protein: CASSQPSTGSYEQYF

J gene: TRBJ2-2
D gene: TRBD1
V gene: TRBV11-3
clone size: -
CDR3 DNA: TGTGCCAGCAGCTCCCGACAGGGGAACACCGGGGAGCTGTTTTTT
CDR3 protein: CASSSRQGNTGELFF

J gene: TRBJ2-3
D gene: TRBD2
V gene: TRBV20-1
clone size: -
CDR3 DNA: TGCAGTGCTAGTCCGCTTCTAGCGGGAGGCACAGATACGCAGTATTTT
CDR3 protein: CSASPLLAGGTDTQYF

J gene: TRBJ1-6
D gene: TRBD1
V gene: TRBV27
clone size: -
CDR3 DNA: TGTGCCAGCAGGCGGGGACAGGGGACCTATAATTCACCCCTCCACTTT
CDR3 protein: CASRRGQGTYNSPLHF

J gene: TRBJ1-1
D gene: TRBD1
V gene: TRBV4-1
clone size: -
CDR3 DNA: TGCGCCAGCAGCTTATCATCGGACAGGCGTAACACTGAAGCTTTCTTT
CDR3 protein: CASSLSSDRRNTEAFF

J gene: TRBJ2-2
D gene: -
V gene: TRBV18
clone size: -
CDR3 DNA: TGTGCCAGCTCACCGAACGGACAGAACACCGGGGAGCTGTTTTTT
CDR3 protein: CASSPNGQNTGELFF

J gene: TRBJ1-6
D gene: TRBD1
V gene: TRBV5-4
clone size: -
CDR3 DNA: TGTGCCAGCAGGCCCTTTGGGACAGGGGTAAATTCACCCCTCCACTTT
CDR3 protein: CASRPFGTGVNSPLHF

J gene: TRBJ2-5
D gene: TRBD2
V gene: TRBV2
clone size: few
CDR3 DNA: TGTGCCAGCAGTGCGACGGGGGGGGCCCGAGGGGAGACCCAGTACTTC
CDR3 protein: CASSATGGARGETQYF

J gene: TRBJ2-7
D gene: TRBD2
V gene: TRBV7-2
clone size: -
CDR3 DNA: TGTGCCAGCAGCTTAGCGGGACTAGCGGGTCGCTACGAGCAGTACTTC
CDR3 protein: CASSLAGLAGRYEQYF

J gene: TRBJ2-4
D gene: TRBD2
V gene: TRBV11-2
clone size: -
CDR3 DNA: TGTGCCAGCAGCCCCCTGAGGCTAGCGGGCACCCTAGCCAAAAACATTCAGTACTTC
CDR3 protein: CASSPLRLAGTLAKNIQYF

J gene: TRBJ1-3
D gene: -
V gene: TRBV9
clone size: -
CDR3 DNA: TGTGCCAGCAGCCGGGGGGCAGTTGGAAACACCATATATTTT
CDR3 protein: CASSRGAVGNTIYF

J gene: TRBJ1-3
D gene: -
V gene: TRBV10-1
clone size: once
CDR3 DNA: TGCGCCAGCAGTCCTGGCAGAAGCTCTGGAAACACCATATATTTT
CDR3 protein: CASSPGRSSGNTIYF

J gene: TRBJ2-4
D gene: -
V gene: TRBV19
clone size: -
CDR3 DNA: TGTGCCAGTAGTATAGATCGGCTTCCAGGGGCCAAAAACATTCAGTACTTC
CDR3 protein: CASSIDRLPGAKNIQYF

J gene: TRBJ2-2
D gene: TRBD2
V gene: TRBV27
clone size: -
CDR3 DNA: TGTGCCAGCAGTTTTAGCCCCCCGGGGGGGGTATTTTACACCGGGGAGCTGTTTTTT
CDR3 protein: CASSFSPPGGVFYTGELFF

J gene: TRBJ2-3
D gene: TRBD2
V gene: TRBV4-3
clone size: -
CDR3 DNA: TGCGCCAGCAGCCTTAGCGGGATAAGTACGGATACGCAGTATTTT
CDR3 protein: CASSLSGISTDTQYF